This section outlines one TCR beta chain sequence together with its context. These data belong to a study of blood T cell repertoires in COVID-19. Profiling relied on immunoSEQ multiplex PCR, and the TCRdb table lists in-frame clones only, not all of them. This table holds around 250,000 clones, around nine tenths found once. Sequencing used peripheral blood. The clonotype was recovered from a woman between 70 and 85 years old with active or convalescent COVID-19.

The CDR3 here is CASSLADRLKYF. DNA of the CDR3: TGTGCCAGCAGCTTGGCAGACAGGCTTAAGTACTTC. The genes are TRBV5-6 and TRBJ2-7; possibly TRBD1 for D (6 bases). The CDR3 loop spans 12 amino acids. Germline values: CDR1 SGHDT, CDR2 YYEEEE. Trimming shortened V by 0 bases and J by 11 bases, and 12 bases separated the two germline ends.